One TCR beta chain is described in this entry. This clonotype was recorded many times. Its antigen has not been determined. Qualities for individual bases were not recorded, and no much larger clone is one base off. Every donor was a healthy Caucasian. Three unrelated non-twin adults were additionally sequenced: a male aged 18 to 29, a male aged 50 to 60 and a female aged 50 to 60. Using Miltenyi CD45RO+ enrichment and human naive T-cell isolation kits, memory (CD45RO+) and naive T cells were isolated from PBMC. The germline V gene specifies SGHRS as CDR1 and YFSETQ as CDR2. The CDR3 starts with the cysteine, ends with the phenylalanine, and has 17 residues. Only the CDR3 region is kept as DNA, spanning 51 bases read in frame from base 1. V loses 3 bases at its end and J loses 5 bases; junction bases beyond the gene matches: 7. The library came from 5' RACE. Sequencer: Illumina HiSeq 2000. A universal primer binding site was introduced by template switching, and a unique molecular identifier was present in the final cDNA, enabling accurate counting of TCR cDNA molecules. Specific primers in the conserved constant-segment region were used to synthesize first-strand cDNA for the TCR alpha and beta chains. To control for contamination, every cDNA library carried two barcodes: a SMART-Mk sample barcode plus Illumina barcodes. Two successive PCR steps introduced TruSeq adapter sequences along with Illumina sample barcodes. The TCR alpha and beta cDNA libraries were sequenced on the Illumina HiSeq platform using custom primers. From the authors' description of their analysis: Raw reads were processed with MiGEC to extract unique molecular identifiers, and MiXCR was used to determine CDR3 positions. For each individual, recombination models were inferred using an EM algorithm with the repgenHMM and IGoR tools. Shared clonotype analysis was performed with the tcR package in R, normalizing sharing by the product of cloneset sizes. To study raw recombination free of thymic and clonal selection effects, out-of-frame nonproductive sequences were analyzed. TCRdb trimmed public reads at Q25 via fastp, called clones via MiXCR and kept in-frame beta chains. Identical CDR3 proteins give one entry, which carries the most common genes and DNA. TCRdb, not the authors, supplied the V and J calls. A total of roughly 690,000 distinct CDR3 sequences appear in this sample, roughly 6% of them only once. The top ten clonotypes cover 1.5% to 2% of the sample.

These data come from a study of identical twins (dated by TCRdb to about 2016). In terms of the full investigation: To test whether fetal clonotypes persist, this study deep-sequenced TCR alpha and beta repertoires from monozygotic twins, from unrelated adults of various ages, and from cord blood. To rule out contamination, replicate twin experiments were performed at different times with different library preparation protocols.

Broader findings and caveats from the paper: Abundant cord blood beta clonotypes carried fewer insertions; young adult naive repertoires showed a weaker similar trend, while memory repertoires showed none. Because the same donors could not be followed over many years, conclusions were based on cross-sectional statistical analysis. In monozygotic twins, recombination models systematically underestimated out-of-frame TCR alpha sharing, but the models matched the sharing seen between unrelated individuals. Compared with coincidental sharing between unrelated individuals, an excess of low generation-probability sequences was observed among out-of-frame TCR alpha sequences shared between twins. Excess twin sharing in beta out-of-frame sequences was weaker because fewer shared sequences lowered the signal-to-noise ratio. Invariant T cells such as MAIT and iNKT could partly confound zero-insertion analyses, though diverse VJ usage argued against this for most clonotypes.

This receptor chain uses TRBV5-1 and TRBJ2-4; the central 14 bases match TRBD2. The sequenced sample consisted of naive T cells sorted from blood. The sample's cell subset or site label, decoded: cells isolated with a human naive T-cell isolation kit. This sequence originates from a man aged 18 to 35 in good health. CDR3 reads: CASSWGTSGSDQNIQYF. In nucleotide form, the sequence is TGCGCCAGCAGCTGGGGGACTAGCGGGAGTGACCAAAACATTCAGTACTTC.